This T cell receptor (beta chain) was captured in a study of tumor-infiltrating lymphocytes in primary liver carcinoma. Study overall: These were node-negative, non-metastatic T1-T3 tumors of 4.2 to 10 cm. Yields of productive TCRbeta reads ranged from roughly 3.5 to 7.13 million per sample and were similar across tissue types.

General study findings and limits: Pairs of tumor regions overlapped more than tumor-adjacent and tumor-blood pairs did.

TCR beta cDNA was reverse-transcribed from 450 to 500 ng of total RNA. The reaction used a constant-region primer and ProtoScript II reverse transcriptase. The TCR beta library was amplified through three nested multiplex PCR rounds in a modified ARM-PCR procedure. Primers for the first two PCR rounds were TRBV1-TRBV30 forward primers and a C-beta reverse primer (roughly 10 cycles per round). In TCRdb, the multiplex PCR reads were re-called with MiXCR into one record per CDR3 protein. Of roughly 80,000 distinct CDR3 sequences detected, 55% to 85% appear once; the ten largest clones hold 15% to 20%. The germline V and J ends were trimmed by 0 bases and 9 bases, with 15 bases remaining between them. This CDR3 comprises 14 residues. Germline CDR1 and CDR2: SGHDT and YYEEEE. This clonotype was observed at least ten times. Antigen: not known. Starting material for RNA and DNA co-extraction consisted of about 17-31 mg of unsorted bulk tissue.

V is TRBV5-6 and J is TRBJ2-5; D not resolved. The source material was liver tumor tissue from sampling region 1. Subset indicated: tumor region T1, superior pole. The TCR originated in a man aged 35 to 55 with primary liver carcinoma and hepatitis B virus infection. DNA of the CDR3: TGTGCCAGCAGCTTGGAGAACGTTATGGGTCCCCAGTACTTC. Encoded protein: CASSLENVMGPQYF.